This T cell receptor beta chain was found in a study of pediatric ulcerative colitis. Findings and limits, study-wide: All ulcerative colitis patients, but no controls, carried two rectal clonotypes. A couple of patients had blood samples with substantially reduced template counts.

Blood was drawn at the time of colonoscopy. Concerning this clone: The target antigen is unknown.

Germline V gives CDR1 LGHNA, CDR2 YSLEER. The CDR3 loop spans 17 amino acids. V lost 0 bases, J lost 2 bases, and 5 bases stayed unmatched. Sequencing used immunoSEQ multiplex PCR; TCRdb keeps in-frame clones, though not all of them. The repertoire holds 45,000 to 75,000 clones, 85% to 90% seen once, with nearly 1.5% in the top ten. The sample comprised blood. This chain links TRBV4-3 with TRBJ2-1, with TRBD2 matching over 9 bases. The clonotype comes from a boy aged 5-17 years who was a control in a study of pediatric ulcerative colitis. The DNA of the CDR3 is TGCGCCAGCAGCCAAGACCCTCTAGCGGGGCCCTACAATGAGCAGTTCTTC. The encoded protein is CASSQDPLAGPYNEQFF.